Listed here are 10 T cell receptor beta chains from one sample, sequenced in a study of STAT5B mutations in CD4+ large granular lymphocyte leukemia. The repertoire was sequenced with immunoSEQ multiplex PCR; TCRdb's copy has only in-frame clones and lacks some. Among around 50,000 clones, roughly four fifths were seen once, and the ten largest hold under 0.4%. The sequenced sample was CD4+ T cells from blood buffy coats. Receptors were obtained from a human donor in good health.

J is TRBJ2-2 and V is TRBV6-6, with 8 bases lining up with TRBD2. The CDR3 length is 14 residues. With V trimmed by 7 bases and J by 1 base, 2 bases remained unmatched. Germline CDR1 reads MNHNY; CDR2 reads SVGAGI (reference sequence). The CDR3 sequence is CASNGGENTGELFF. For the CDR3, the DNA is TGTGCCAGCAACGGGGGGGAGAACACCGGGGAGCTGTTTTTT.

The chain joins TRBV27 to TRBJ1-4; no clear D gene. V dropped 6 bases and J dropped 7 bases, with 9 bases sitting between them. The CDR3 sequence is 12 residues long. Germline V gives CDR1 MNHEY, CDR2 SMNVEV (reference sequence). This chain's CDR3 is CASRGGPEKLFF. The DNA for the CDR3 is TGTGCCAGCAGGGGTGGTCCTGAAAAACTGTTTTTT.

This rearrangement joins TRBV28 to TRBJ1-5, with 8 nucleotides matching TRBD1. The V gene end was trimmed by 3 bases and the J gene end by 3 bases; junction bases not matched to a gene: 10. Germline-derived CDR1 and CDR2 are MDHEN and SYDVKM. The CDR3 consists of 17 residues. The CDR3 sequence: CASSLIGGQGFNQPQHF. CDR3 nucleotides: TGTGCCAGCAGTTTGATTGGAGGACAGGGATTCAATCAGCCCCAGCATTTT.

The CDR3 region is CASSYSTGRDEQYF. The CDR3 bases are TGTGCCAGCAGTTACTCGACAGGGAGGGACGAGCAGTACTTC. This chain links TRBV6-6 with TRBJ2-7; possibly TRBD1 or TRBD2 for D (7 bases each). The CDR3 has 14 residues. V was cut by 0 bases and J by 5 bases, with 11 bases left in between. Germline CDR1 reads MNHNY; CDR2 reads SVGAGI (reference sequence).

The V call is TRBV5-6, the J call TRBJ2-7; 8 bases align to TRBD2. The ends lost 3 bases at V and 3 bases at J; junction bases unmatched: 17. This CDR3 region has 18 residues. The germline gives CDR1 SGHDT, CDR2 YYEEEE. The CDR3 nucleotides read TGTGCCAGCAGCTCCGCGCCCTGGTCTCGGGGGGGAAACTACGAGCAGTACTTC. It codes for CASSSAPWSRGGNYEQYF.

The CDR3 sequence: CASSHQGNYGYTF. CDR3 sequence (DNA): TGCGCCAGCAGCCACCAGGGAAACTATGGCTACACCTTC. The chain carries TRBV4-1 and TRBJ1-2, with a possible D match to TRBD1 (5 bases). This CDR3 has 13 amino acids. The V gene lost 3 bases and the J gene lost 2 bases, with 7 bases spanning the gap. The germline V gene encodes CDR1 MGHRA and CDR2 YSYEKL.

This clone came up a few times. The rearrangement links TRBV2 to TRBJ1-5; 8 bases align to TRBD1. V gave up 4 bases and J gave up 3 bases; unmatched junction bases: 8. Germline V gene sequence: CDR1 SNHLY, CDR2 FYNNEI. The CDR3 is 16 amino acids. DNA for the CDR3: TGTGCCAGCAGTGCGGACAGGGAGTTGGACAATCAGCCCCAGCATTTT. The encoded protein is CASSADRELDNQPQHF.

The V and J genes are TRBV6-1 and TRBJ1-1, with TRBD1 matching over 11 bases. The J segment lost 5 bases and the V segment lost 4 bases, leaving 3 bases of the junction unmatched. CDR1 is MNHNS and CDR2 is SASEGT in the germline V gene. The CDR3 totals 14 residues. CDR3 loop: CASSARDRGTEAFF. The CDR3 DNA is TGTGCCAGCAGTGCCCGGGACAGGGGGACTGAAGCTTTCTTT.

The V and J genes are TRBV11-2 and TRBJ2-7, with D hard to call. Germline loops: CDR1 SGHAT, CDR2 FQNNGV. V shed 1 base and J shed 5 bases, with 15 bases lying between them. The CDR3 loop spans 15 amino acids. In nucleotides, the CDR3 is TGTGCCAGCAGCTTAGTTTCTGGGGTAAGAGACGAGCAGTACTTC. Translating gives CASSLVSGVRDEQYF.

The chain carries TRBV5-1 and TRBJ1-1; 8 bases agree with TRBD1. Germline values: CDR1 SGHRS, CDR2 YFSETQ. This CDR3 is built from 14 residues. V lost 3 bases and J lost 4; bases outside the gene matches: 5. The CDR3 nucleotides are TGCGCCAGCAGCTCAGACAGGGGAGGCACTGAAGCTTTCTTT. Translation gives CASSSDRGGTEAFF.